One sample yielded the 27 T cell receptor beta chains listed below, sequenced in a study of blood T cell repertoires in COVID-19. Repertoires were generated with immunoSEQ multiplex PCR, while TCRdb's copy carries only in-frame clones and drops some. The table lists more than 350,000 clones, about 87% of them singletons, with less than 11% in the top ten. Sequencing used peripheral blood. All receptors come from a woman aged 25 to 45 with COVID-19, enrolled during active disease.

The CDR3 nucleotides read TGTGCCAGTAGTATAGTAGCGATCTCTGGAGAAGATACGCAGTATTTT. Amino acids: CASSIVAISGEDTQYF. This chain links TRBV19 with TRBJ2-3; TRBD2 is a possible D gene (5 bases). This CDR3 has 16 amino acids. The V end lost 1 base, the J end lost 5 bases, and 16 bases lay between the germline ends. Germline loops: CDR1 LNHDA, CDR2 SQIVND (reference sequence).

This CDR3 is CASSQLAGAYNEQFF. The CDR3 DNA sequence: TGCGCCAGCAGCCAACTAGCGGGGGCCTACAATGAGCAGTTCTTC. V usage is TRBV4-3 and J usage is TRBJ2-1, with TRBD2 matching over 10 bases. Germline values: CDR1 LGHNA, CDR2 YSLEER. The J segment lost 2 bases and the V segment lost 2 bases, leaving 0 bases of the junction unmatched. The length of the CDR3 is 15 residues.

The V and J genes are TRBV28 and TRBJ1-4; TRBD1 matches at 9 bases. V dropped 4 bases and J dropped 8; count of bases not matched to a gene: 8. Germline V gene lookup returns CDR1 MDHEN and CDR2 SYDVKM. The CDR3 runs 15 residues. In DNA form, the CDR3 reads TGTGCCAGCAGTTCCCGGGACAGGGAGTTCGAAAAACTGTTTTTT. This sequence encodes CASSSRDREFEKLFF. The full variable domain, its missing parts supplied by reference TRBV28 and TRBJ1-4, is DVKVTQSSRYLVKRTGEKVFLECVQDMDHENMFWYRQDPGLGLRLIYFSYDVKMKEKGDIPEGYSVSREKKERFSLILESASTNQTSMYLCASSSRDREFEKLFFGSGTQLSVL.

The chain uses TRBV11-2 and TRBJ2-1, with 11 positions matching TRBD2. Germline V CDR1 and CDR2: SGHAT, FQNNGV. V was clipped by 3 bases and J by 8 bases; unmatched bases: 18. The CDR3 extends over 19 amino acids. In DNA, the CDR3 is TGTGCCAGCAGCTTCCCACTAGCGGGAGTAATGGTCCCCCACTATGAGCAGTTCTTC. As protein: CASSFPLAGVMVPHYEQFF.

This chain links TRBV5-1 with TRBJ1-3, with TRBD1 as a possible D gene (5 bases). V lost 4 bases and J 0 bases, leaving 8 bases between the germline ends. The germline V gene encodes CDR1 SGHRS and CDR2 YFSETQ. This CDR3 is 14 amino acids long. The CDR3 sequence is CASSPDNSGNTIYF. The CDR3 DNA sequence: TGCGCCAGCAGCCCGGACAACTCTGGAAACACCATATATTTT.

This chain joins TRBV4-2 and TRBJ1-5; 10 bases are a match to TRBD1. Germline loops: CDR1 LGHNA, CDR2 YNFKEQ. This CDR3 spans 15 amino acids. The ends lost 4 bases at V and 7 bases at J; junction bases unmatched: 7. The CDR3 region has the DNA TGTGCCAGCAGCCGCGGGACAGGGGTTGGCCAGCCCCAGCATTTT. This gives the protein CASSRGTGVGQPQHF.

The chain carries TRBV24-1 and TRBJ2-7; D is possibly TRBD2 (6 bases). V was trimmed by 4 bases and J by 2 bases, leaving 14 bases between them. Germline lookup yields CDR1 KGHDR and CDR2 SFDVKD. CDR3 length: 15 amino acids. The CDR3 sequence is CATSDTGTSPYEQYF. The CDR3 DNA follows: TGTGCCACCAGTGACACCGGGACTTCCCCCTACGAGCAGTACTTC.

This clone was picked up many times. The CDR3 nucleotides read TGTGCCAGCAGTCGGGACAGGAATCAGCCCCAGCATTTT. This translates into CASSRDRNQPQHF. The chain employs TRBV12-3 or TRBV12-4 and TRBJ1-5; 8 bases map to TRBD1. J lost 4 bases, V lost 5 bases, and 1 base had no gene match. The CDR3 consists of 13 residues.

This clone was detected only a few times. The rearrangement links TRBV4-2 to TRBJ2-7, with 9 positions matching TRBD2. The CDR3 is 17 amino acids. V lost 4 bases and J lost 1; bases outside the gene matches: 11. Germline CDR1 reads LGHNA; CDR2 reads YNFKEQ. The CDR3 reads CASSLREGAGVSYEQYF. In DNA form, the CDR3 reads TGTGCCAGCAGCCTGCGGGAGGGAGCGGGAGTGTCCTACGAGCAGTACTTC.

J is TRBJ2-3 and V is TRBV19; D call uncertain. The V end lost 3 bases, the J end lost 6 bases, and 13 bases lay between the germline ends. The CDR3 has 14 residues. Germline CDR1 reads LNHDA; CDR2 reads SQIVND (reference sequence). CDR3 DNA sequence: TGTGCCAGTAGTATCCTGGCTTCGTCGGATACGCAGTATTTT. The encoded protein is CASSILASSDTQYF.

As regards this clone: This specimen includes other DNA sequences encoding the same CDR3. The genes are TRBV11-2 and TRBJ2-6, with TRBD2 matching over 8 bases. The CDR3 loop spans 17 amino acids. Losses at the gene ends were 5 bases for V and 0 bases for J; bases not matched to a gene: 6. Looked up from germline, CDR1 is SGHAT and CDR2 is FQNNGV. CDR3 in amino acids: CASSSLAGSSGANVLTF. The CDR3 coding sequence is TGTGCCAGCAGCAGCCTAGCGGGTAGCTCTGGGGCCAACGTCCTGACTTTC.

This chain links TRBV30 with TRBJ2-7; a possible D gene is TRBD2 (5 bases). The CDR3 spans 13 residues. Germline V gene lookup returns CDR1 GTSNPN and CDR2 SVGIG (reference sequence). Between the trimmed V and J ends, which lost 0 bases and 3 bases, there was a span of 9 bases. The CDR3 loop is CAWSVRADYEQYF. CDR3 sequence (DNA): TGTGCCTGGAGTGTACGAGCGGACTACGAGCAGTACTTC. The variable domain in full, with the rest retrieved from reference TRBV30 and TRBJ2-7, is SQTIHQWPATLVQPVGSPLSLECTVEGTSNPNLYWYRQAAGRGLQLLFYSVGIGQISSEVPQNLSASRPQDRQFILSSKKLLLSDSGFYLCAWSVRADYEQYFGPGTRLTVT.

This clone was found a few times. The chain uses TRBV3-1 (or the pseudogene TRBV3-2) and TRBJ2-3; D call uncertain. Trimming stripped 4 bases from V and 2 bases from J, with 13 bases between. In germline, CDR1 is LGHDT, CDR2 YNNKEL (reference sequence). This CDR3 has 15 amino acids. This CDR3 reads CASSPFSSHTDTQYF. The CDR3 coding sequence is TGTGCCAGCAGCCCCTTTAGCTCCCACACAGATACGCAGTATTTT.

The chain has TRBV7-2 and TRBJ1-1, with D possibly matching TRBD1 (5 bases). Trimming left V 4 bases short and J 2 bases short, with 14 bases between. Germline-derived CDR1 and CDR2 are SGHTA and FQGNSA. The CDR3 is 15 residues long. As DNA, the CDR3 is TGTGCCAGCAGCTCATTCAGGGTGGGAAACACTGAAGCTTTCTTT. Amino acid sequence: CASSSFRVGNTEAFF.

The genes are TRBV27 and TRBJ2-7, with TRBD2 identical over 7 bases. Germline V lookup: CDR1 MNHEY, CDR2 SMNVEV (reference sequence). This CDR3 contains 14 residues. Trimming at V came to 3 bases and at J to 5 bases, leaving 7 bases not matched to a gene. CDR3 bases: TGTGCCAGCAGTTTGGCGGGAGCTACCAACGAGCAGTACTTC. It encodes CASSLAGATNEQYF.

This clone has a single count. The chain joins TRBV29-1 to TRBJ2-1, with 9 bases that match TRBD2. V trimming: 2 bases; J trimming: 14 bases; junction bases outside the gene matches: 7. The CDR3 extends over 12 amino acids. Germline V CDR1 and CDR2: SQVTM, ANQGSEA. The chain's CDR3 is CSVEFSGSIKFF. CDR3 coding DNA: TGCAGCGTTGAATTTAGCGGGAGTATAAAGTTCTTC.

This chain links TRBV7-3 with TRBJ2-5; 9 bases are shared with TRBD1. From germline, CDR1 is SGHTA and CDR2 FQGTGA. CDR3 length: 15 amino acids. After removal of 6 bases from V and 0 bases from J, the junction contained 5 bases not matched to a gene. CDR3 protein: CASSPRTGDQETQYF. CDR3 coding DNA: TGTGCCAGCAGTCCAAGGACAGGGGACCAAGAGACCCAGTACTTC.

The V and J genes are TRBV6-5 and TRBJ2-2, with 9 bases that match TRBD2. Per germline, CDR1 MNHEY and CDR2 SVGAGI. The CDR3 length is 14 residues. With V trimmed by 7 bases and J by 7 bases, 7 bases remained unmatched. The chain's CDR3 is CASTRAGGIGELFF. CDR3 in DNA: TGTGCCAGCACCAGAGCGGGAGGAATCGGGGAGCTGTTTTTT.

This clone was counted once. This chain connects TRBV28 to TRBJ2-7; TRBD2 matches at 8 bases. The ends lost 3 bases at V and 5 bases at J; junction bases unmatched: 9. The germline gives CDR1 MDHEN, CDR2 SYDVKM. This CDR3 region has 15 residues. The CDR3 protein is CASSLWRSGSDEQYF. The CDR3 DNA reads as TGTGCCAGCAGTTTGTGGCGCAGCGGGAGCGACGAGCAGTACTTC.

The rearrangement uses TRBV9 and TRBJ2-3; D is perhaps TRBD2 (6 bases). This CDR3 region has 15 residues. Per the germline V gene, CDR1 is SGDLS and CDR2 is YYNGEE. The V gene lost 0 bases and the J gene lost 0 bases, with 8 bases spanning the gap. CDR3 in amino acids: CASSVAGVSTDTQYF. DNA for the CDR3: TGTGCCAGCAGCGTAGCGGGGGTTAGCACAGATACGCAGTATTTT.

J is TRBJ1-5 and V is TRBV6-2 or TRBV6-3; D is undetermined. Germline CDR1 is MNHEY and CDR2 is SVGEGT. V was pared by 6 bases and J by 0 bases, with 6 bases between. The CDR3 spans 13 residues. DNA for the CDR3: TGTGCCAGCAGCCCGCGTAGCAATCAGCCCCAGCATTTT. This translates into CASSPRSNQPQHF.

The chain is built from TRBV28 and TRBJ1-2; 10 bases fit TRBD1. Trimming removed 6 bases from V and 4 bases from J; junction bases left unmatched: 8. Germline V lookup: CDR1 MDHEN, CDR2 SYDVKM. The CDR3 contains 15 residues. DNA for the CDR3: TGTGCCAGCAGGATATCGGGACAGGGGAGCTATGGCTACACCTTC. Its translation: CASRISGQGSYGYTF.

The rearrangement links TRBV9 to TRBJ2-1; 16 bases match TRBD2. CDR3 length: 16 residues. V gave up 5 bases and J gave up 4 bases; unmatched junction bases: 3. The V gene's germline CDR1 is SGDLS and CDR2 YYNGEE. The CDR3 coding sequence is TGTGCCAGCAGTGGGACTAGCGGGAGGGTGTACAATGAGCAGTTCTTC. Its translation: CASSGTSGRVYNEQFF.

The genes are TRBV6-5 and TRBJ2-1, with D maybe TRBD1 (6 bases). V was clipped by 8 bases and J by 5 bases, with 16 bases between them. Looked up from germline, CDR1 is MNHEY and CDR2 is SVGAGI. There are 14 residues in the CDR3. The chain's CDR3 is CASSRTVTNNEQFF. In nucleotides, the CDR3 is TGTGCCAGCTCCCGGACAGTAACCAACAATGAGCAGTTCTTC.

The CDR3 reads CASSRAGGSGNEQFF. The CDR3 DNA reads as TGTGCCAGCAGCAGGGCGGGAGGGAGCGGGAATGAGCAGTTCTTC. The genes are TRBV28 and TRBJ2-1, with 9 positions matching TRBD2. V trimming: 6 bases; J trimming: 7 bases; junction bases outside the gene matches: 10. The CDR3 extends over 15 amino acids. Germline-derived CDR1 and CDR2 are MDHEN and SYDVKM.

The chain has TRBV7-9 and TRBJ2-1; D not resolved. Per germline, CDR1 SEHNR and CDR2 FQNEAQ (reference sequence). Trimming removed 2 bases from V and 9 bases from J, with 8 bases in between. The CDR3 covers 12 residues. The CDR3 DNA follows: TGTGCCAGCAGCTTACTTAGCCTTGAGCAGTTCTTC. Translated: CASSLLSLEQFF.

The chain has TRBV7-8 and TRBJ2-7; 7 bases are a match to TRBD1. The CDR3 sequence is 15 residues long. The germline V gene encodes CDR1 SGHVS and CDR2 FQNEAQ. The V gene end was trimmed by 5 bases and the J gene end by 3 bases; junction bases not matched to a gene: 10. The CDR3 sequence: CASSRTSGTVYEQYF. The CDR3, as DNA: TGTGCCAGCAGCCGCACCTCCGGGACAGTCTACGAGCAGTACTTC.